The count of the clone carrying this T cell receptor (beta chain) is one. Its matching antigen is unknown. The data were taken from a study of T cell responses to AZD1222 COVID-19 vaccine. Data came from immunoSEQ multiplex PCR; TCRdb stores just in-frame clones and leaves some out. The sample holds fewer than 130,000 clones, about four fifths seen once. The study, taken as a whole, reports: Per reports, nearly half of all spike-specific TCRs target regions that are unmutated in variants. The donor cohort was predominantly white British with a female majority, and clonal diversity may have been underestimated. The study sampled repertoires only after the peak T cell response. Spike-spanning, vaccine-associated CD4 TCRs were dominant at 160-218 and 743-854.

Germline V lookup: CDR1 MNHEY, CDR2 SVGAGI. Germline trimming cut 3 bases from V and 8 bases from J; bases unmatched to any gene: 6. The CDR3 runs 13 residues. This chain links TRBV6-5 with TRBJ1-2; TRBD1 matches 7 bases. Sample: peripheral blood, taken on day 0 of AZD1222 vaccination. The origin of this receptor is an adult in good health. CDR3 residues: CASSYEGGRGYTF. The CDR3 DNA follows: TGTGCCAGCAGTTATGAAGGGGGCCGGGGCTACACCTTC.